This TCR beta chain stems from a study of blood T cell repertoires in COVID-19 (dated by TCRdb to 2018 to 2021). About the study as a whole: The collaborator samples originated in the United States, Italy and Spain and spanned the acute and convalescent phases of COVID-19. The material from the prospective study consisted of cDNA or gDNA derived from T cells, B-cell-depleted T cells, or PBMCs. Deeply sampled blood TCRbeta repertoires from subjects exposed to, actively infected with, or recovered from COVID-19 were included in the dataset. A freely available public database, intended as a resource for researchers studying the immune response to SARS-CoV-2, is where the repertoires were released. The samples were drawn from two sources: the first 160 participants of the ongoing ImmuneRACE study, and 1,000 to 1,500 subjects contributed by 6 global collaborators. The sample metadata nearly always contained a de-identified subject ID, COVID-19 status, age in years and sex. Where available, HLA class I and class II types were obtained from metadata supplied by the sample provider rather than from assay-based typing. Overall study results and their limits: The amount of clinical and demographic metadata varied by source and participant and was provided uncurated.

A note on this clone: No cognate antigen has been identified for it. No much larger clonotype is one base removed from it; base qualities were not supplied.

TCRbeta CDR3 regions were amplified from genomic DNA by means of the immunoSEQ Assay, a bias-controlled multiplex PCR. The source study handled its data this way. The number of nucleated cells in each sample was estimated by amplification of reference gene primers within the assay. To quantify the absolute abundance of each unique TCRbeta CDR3 rearrangement, sequence reads were collapsed and filtered. Productive Simpson clonality was computed per sample as the square root of Simpson's diversity index over productive rearrangements. Not all clones reach the TCRdb copy of this immuneACCESS table, which keeps in-frame sequences only. Checked studies attribute under half of the gap to unresolved V genes and leave the rest unexplained. V, J and clone size are those of that table, while D and trimming were read from the DNA. This sample has more than 300,000 clones in its table, and 85% to 90% of those were observed once. About 1% of the sample belongs to the ten largest clones.

Based on the germline V gene, the CDR1 and CDR2 sequences are SGHRS and YFSETQ. V is clipped by 2 bases and J by 0 bases, and the sequence between their germline boundaries is 15 bases long. Taken from cysteine to phenylalanine, the CDR3 has 16 residues. Only the CDR3 DNA is retained, 48 bases long and in frame from the first base. At one collaborating source in Seattle, patients were enrolled during active infection and were followed longitudinally through the course of disease. Collaborating institutions collected whole blood in K2EDTA tubes following their own protocols. For TCRbeta analysis, collaborators shipped samples as frozen whole blood, isolated PBMCs, or DNA extracted from either of those sample types.

Sequenced material: peripheral blood. The receptor comes from a woman aged 40 to 50 with COVID-19, enrolled during active disease. The rearrangement joined TRBV5-1 to TRBJ2-7; a tentative D match to TRBD2 spans 5 bases. The CDR3 reads CASSFGRGESSYEQYF. The DNA reads as follows: TGCGCCAGCAGCTTCGGCCGTGGGGAGAGCTCCTACGAGCAGTACTTC. With the portions outside the CDR3 filled from the reference TRBV5-1 and TRBJ2-7 genes, the complete variable region becomes KAGVTQTPRYLIKTRGQQVTLSCSPISGHRSVSWYQQTPGQGLQFLFEYFSETQRNKGNFPGRFSGRQFSNSRSEMNVSTLELGDSALYLCASSFGRGESSYEQYFGPGTRLTVT.